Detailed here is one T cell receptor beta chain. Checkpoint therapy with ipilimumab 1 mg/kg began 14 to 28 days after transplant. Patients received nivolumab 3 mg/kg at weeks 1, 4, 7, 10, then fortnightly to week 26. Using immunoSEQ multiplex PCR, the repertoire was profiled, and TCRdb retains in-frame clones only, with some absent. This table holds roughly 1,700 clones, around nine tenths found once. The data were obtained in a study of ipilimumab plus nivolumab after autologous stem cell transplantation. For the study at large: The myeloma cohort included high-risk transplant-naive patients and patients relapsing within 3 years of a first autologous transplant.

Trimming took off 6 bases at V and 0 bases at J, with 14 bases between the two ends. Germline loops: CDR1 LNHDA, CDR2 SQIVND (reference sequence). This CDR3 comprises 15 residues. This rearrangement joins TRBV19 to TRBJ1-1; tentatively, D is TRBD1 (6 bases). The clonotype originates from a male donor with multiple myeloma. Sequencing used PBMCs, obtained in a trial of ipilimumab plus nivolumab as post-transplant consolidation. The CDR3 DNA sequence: TGTGCCAGTAGACACCTCGGACAGCTGAACACTGAAGCTTTCTTT. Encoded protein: CASRHLGQLNTEAFF.